One and the same sample provided the 23 T cell receptor beta chains below, sequenced in a study of patients and donors after allogeneic stem cell transplantation. TCRdb fed the RT-PCR reads into MiXCR, producing one record per CDR3 protein. The sample lists 800,000 to 1,000,000 distinct CDR3 sequences; about 20% were seen once. Input material: blood, either unsorted or a sorted T cell fraction (not recorded which). The receptors were sampled from a human donor who was either an allogeneic HSCT recipient or a stem cell or donor lymphocyte infusion donor (not recorded which). It is not recorded whose cells these are; they may come from a transplant donor.

The sample holds a few counts of this clonotype. V gene TRBV2 combines with J gene TRBJ2-2, with D unclear. Germline CDR1 and CDR2: SNHLY and FYNNEI. V gave up 9 bases and J gave up 1 base, with 12 bases separating them. The CDR3 is made up of 14 amino acids. CDR3 bases: TGTGCCAGTCTATTTCAGAGGAACACCGGGGAGCTGTTTTTT. Translated, it gives CASLFQRNTGELFF. Based on the CDR3 plus reference TRBV2 and TRBJ2-2, the full variable domain is EPEVTQTPSHQVTQMGQEVILRCVPISNHLYFYWYRQILGQKVEFLVSFYNNEISEKSEIFDDQFSVERPDGSNFTLKIRSTKLEDSAMYFCASLFQRNTGELFFGEGSRLTVL.

The chain joins TRBV3-1 to TRBJ2-3; D not resolved. V was shortened by 0 bases and J by 2 bases, with 9 bases between the two germline ends. Germline assignment: CDR1 LGHDT and CDR2 YNNKEL (reference sequence). CDR3 length equals 15 residues. CDR3 loop: CASSQEQLHTDTQYF. In nucleotides, the CDR3 is TGTGCCAGCAGCCAAGAACAACTCCACACAGATACGCAGTATTTT.

This clonotype was found a few times. CDR3 residues: CASSQDISTKPNNEQFF. The CDR3 nucleotides are TGTGCCAGCAGCCAAGATATTTCCACGAAACCAAACAATGAGCAGTTCTTC. This chain links TRBV4-2 with TRBJ2-1; D gene uncertain. The V gene lost 0 bases and the J gene lost 5 bases, with 17 bases spanning the gap. Germline loops: CDR1 LGHNA, CDR2 YNFKEQ. This CDR3 has 17 amino acids.

In its sample, this clonotype was seen a few times. The genes are TRBV27 and TRBJ1-2; TRBD1 aligns across 11 bases. There are 15 residues in the CDR3. V was pared by 2 bases and J by 6 bases, with 5 bases of the junction left unmatched. Per germline, CDR1 MNHEY and CDR2 SMNVEV (reference sequence). DNA for the CDR3: TGTGCCAGCAGTTTAGGGACAGGGGGAAGTAATGGCTACACCTTC. This gives the protein CASSLGTGGSNGYTF.

This rearrangement joins TRBV10-3 to TRBJ1-3; 10 bases agree with TRBD1. The V segment lost 4 bases and the J segment 4 bases; nucleotides outside the gene matches: 13. Germline loops: CDR1 ENHRY, CDR2 SYGVKD. The CDR3 is 18 residues long. This CDR3 is CAISGAGQGLGAGNTIYF. DNA for the CDR3: TGTGCCATCAGTGGCGCGGGACAGGGGCTTGGTGCCGGAAACACCATATATTTT.

V gene TRBV29-1 combines with J gene TRBJ2-2; no firm D call. The CDR3 consists of 14 residues. Germline V gene lookup returns CDR1 SQVTM and CDR2 ANQGSEA. Trimming pared 4 bases from V and 1 base from J, leaving 10 bases between. The CDR3 DNA reads as TGCAGCGTTGCCACTGGATTGAACACCGGGGAGCTGTTTTTT. Encoded protein: CSVATGLNTGELFF.

This clonotype has a handful of counts. The chain joins TRBV20-1 to TRBJ2-2; 16 nucleotides align to TRBD2. The CDR3 is made up of 18 amino acids. Per germline, CDR1 DFQATT and CDR2 SNEGSKA (reference sequence). The junction had 6 bases not matched to a gene; V was cut back by 0 bases and J by 5 bases. In DNA form, the CDR3 reads TGCAGTGCTAGAGATCAGGGACTAGCGGGAGGGGGAACCGGGGAGCTGTTTTTT. Protein: CSARDQGLAGGGTGELFF.

This clonotype has just a few counts. The chain employs TRBV6-2 or TRBV6-3 and TRBJ2-5, with D perhaps TRBD2 (6 bases). The CDR3 loop spans 14 amino acids. V lost 6 bases, J lost 3 bases, and 14 bases lay in between. Germline CDR1 is MNHEY and CDR2 is SVGEGT. The CDR3 reads CASSPGTFKETQYF. CDR3 DNA sequence: TGTGCCAGCAGCCCTGGGACTTTTAAAGAGACCCAGTACTTC.

This clonotype occurred once. The CDR3 sequence is CASTLDSLSSYEQYF. The CDR3 nucleotides read TGTGCCAGCACCTTAGACAGCCTGAGCTCCTACGAGCAGTACTTC. V usage is TRBV6-1 and J usage is TRBJ2-7, with TRBD1 as a possible D gene (5 bases). The CDR3 covers 15 residues. CDR1 is MNHNS, CDR2 SASEGT, per germline. Trimming removed 7 bases at V and 0 bases at J, with 16 bases between.

As DNA, the CDR3 is TGTGCCACCAGCAGACCGGGGGCTTTGGGGGGGGATACGCAGTATTTT. Its translation: CATSRPGALGGDTQYF. This chain uses TRBV15 with TRBJ2-3, with D perhaps TRBD2 (7 bases). The CDR3 is made up of 16 amino acids. With 2 bases removed from V and 6 bases from J, the gap between germline ends came to 18 bases. Germline values: CDR1 LNHNV, CDR2 YYDKDF (reference sequence).

This clonotype was seen only a few times. This rearrangement joins TRBV20-1 to TRBJ1-1; 8 bases are a match to TRBD1. CDR1 and CDR2 (germline): DFQATT, SNEGSKA (reference sequence). The CDR3 is 14 amino acids. Germline trimming cut 4 bases from V and 5 bases from J; bases unmatched to any gene: 9. This CDR3 is CSATTTGAGTEAFF. The CDR3 nucleotides read TGCAGTGCTACCACGACAGGGGCGGGGACTGAAGCTTTCTTT.

The V and J genes are TRBV7-9 and TRBJ2-6; D is uncertain. Trimming pared 3 bases from V and 0 bases from J, leaving 9 bases between. Per the germline V gene, CDR1 is SEHNR and CDR2 is FQNEAQ (reference sequence). The CDR3 covers 16 residues. Written as DNA, the CDR3 is TGTGCCAGCAGCTTTAACGGAGTCTCTGGGGCCAACGTCCTGACTTTC. This sequence encodes CASSFNGVSGANVLTF.

In its sample, this clonotype was seen once. The chain couples TRBV20-1 to TRBJ2-7, with 12 nucleotides matching TRBD1. Germline loops: CDR1 DFQATT, CDR2 SNEGSKA (reference sequence). This CDR3 contains 14 residues. The J segment lost 1 base and the V segment lost 6 bases, leaving 4 bases of the junction unmatched. CDR3 DNA: TGCAGTGCAGGGACAGGGGGCCTGTCCTACGAGCAGTACTTC. This codes for CSAGTGGLSYEQYF.

This clonotype was counted at least ten times. The V and J genes are TRBV5-1 and TRBJ2-1, with TRBD2 identical over 11 bases. CDR1 is SGHRS, CDR2 YFSETQ, per germline. Trimming cost V 5 bases and J 6 bases; bases outside gene matches: 7. The CDR3 covers 15 residues. The CDR3 sequence is CASRLAGGLVNEQFF. Written as DNA, the CDR3 is TGCGCCAGCAGGCTAGCGGGAGGTCTTGTCAATGAGCAGTTCTTC.

In this sample, this clonotype turned up a few times. The chain recombines TRBV9 with TRBJ2-1; unclear D gene. The CDR3 has 14 amino acids. Germline values: CDR1 SGDLS, CDR2 YYNGEE. V lost 0 bases, J lost 4 bases, and 8 bases lay in between. The CDR3 nucleotides are TGTGCCAGCAGCGTAGCGACAAAGTACAATGAGCAGTTCTTC. Its translation: CASSVATKYNEQFF.

This chain links TRBV12-3 or TRBV12-4 with TRBJ2-3; weak D call: TRBD2 (5 bases). Trimming removed 10 bases at V and 9 bases at J, with 17 bases between. This CDR3 has 12 residues. CDR3 bases: TGTGCCACGCGAGGCGGGTCCAGGACGCAGTATTTT. Amino acids: CATRGGSRTQYF.

The chain joins TRBV2 to TRBJ1-4; 7 bases match TRBD1. The CDR3 totals 17 residues. CDR1 is SNHLY, CDR2 FYNNEI, per germline. The V gene end was trimmed by 6 bases and the J gene end by 1 base; junction bases not matched to a gene: 11. The CDR3 DNA reads TGTGCCAGCAGCTACCCGACAGGGTTCGGAACTAATGAAAAACTGTTTTTT. This translates into CASSYPTGFGTNEKLFF.

V is TRBV29-1 and J is TRBJ1-1, with a weak D call TRBD1 (5 bases). Germline V gives CDR1 SQVTM, CDR2 ANQGSEA. Trimming left V 6 bases short and J 0 bases short, with 8 bases between. The CDR3 is made up of 12 amino acids. The CDR3 nucleotides are TGCAGCGTCCCGACAGTGAACACTGAAGCTTTCTTT. This sequence encodes CSVPTVNTEAFF.

This clonotype was seen a handful of times. V is TRBV6-1 and J is TRBJ1-4, with D perhaps matching TRBD1 (5 bases). The CDR3 is 16 residues long. V was cut by 6 bases and J by 7 bases, with 21 bases left in between. Germline CDR1 and CDR2: MNHNS and SASEGT. In nucleotides, the CDR3 is TGTGCCAGCAGAACGAACACAGGACGGGCGGGTGAAAAACTGTTTTTT. Amino acids: CASRTNTGRAGEKLFF.

About this clonotype itself: This may be a read error, as it is one base from a much larger clone. The chain is built from TRBV6-1 and TRBJ2-1, with TRBD2 matching 7 bases. The CDR3 loop spans 14 amino acids. Germline V gives CDR1 MNHNS, CDR2 SASEGT. V dropped 6 bases and J dropped 4; count of bases not matched to a gene: 6. The CDR3 DNA reads as TGTGCCAGCAGCGGGGCTAGCGGTTACAATGAGCAGTTCTTC. Amino acid sequence: CASSGASGYNEQFF.

The table lists this clonotype with a few counts. The rearrangement links TRBV5-1 to TRBJ1-6; possibly TRBD1 for D (5 bases). V dropped 7 bases and J dropped 9 bases, with 14 bases sitting between them. CDR1 is SGHRS, CDR2 YFSETQ, per germline. The CDR3 has 13 residues. The CDR3 loop is CASARADGSPLHF. CDR3 bases: TGCGCCAGCGCCAGGGCGGATGGTTCACCCCTCCACTTT.

This clonotype was seen more than once but under ten times. This sequence joins TRBV29-1 and TRBJ2-4, with 7 bases lining up with TRBD1. The CDR3 loop spans 14 amino acids. Germline V gene data show CDR1 as SQVTM and CDR2 as ANQGSEA. V gave up 5 bases and J gave up 1 base; unmatched junction bases: 5. The CDR3 region is CSVLDRAAKNIQYF. The CDR3, as DNA: TGCAGCGTTTTAGACAGGGCTGCCAAAAACATTCAGTACTTC. Filled out from reference TRBV29-1 and TRBJ2-4, the complete variable domain reads SAVISQKPSRDICQRGTSLTIQCQVDSQVTMMFWYRQQPGQSLTLIATANQGSEATYESGFVIDKFPISRPNLTFSTLTVSNMSPEDSSIYLCSVLDRAAKNIQYFGAGTRLSVL.

This CDR3 is CASSSYPSRRGYTF. For the CDR3, the DNA is TGTGCCAGCAGTTCGTATCCTTCTCGAAGAGGCTACACCTTC. The rearrangement links TRBV6-2 or TRBV6-3 to TRBJ1-2; no firm D call. Germline CDR1 MNHEY, CDR2 SVGEGT. The V gene lost 4 bases and the J gene lost 8 bases, with 17 bases spanning the gap. This CDR3 spans 14 amino acids.